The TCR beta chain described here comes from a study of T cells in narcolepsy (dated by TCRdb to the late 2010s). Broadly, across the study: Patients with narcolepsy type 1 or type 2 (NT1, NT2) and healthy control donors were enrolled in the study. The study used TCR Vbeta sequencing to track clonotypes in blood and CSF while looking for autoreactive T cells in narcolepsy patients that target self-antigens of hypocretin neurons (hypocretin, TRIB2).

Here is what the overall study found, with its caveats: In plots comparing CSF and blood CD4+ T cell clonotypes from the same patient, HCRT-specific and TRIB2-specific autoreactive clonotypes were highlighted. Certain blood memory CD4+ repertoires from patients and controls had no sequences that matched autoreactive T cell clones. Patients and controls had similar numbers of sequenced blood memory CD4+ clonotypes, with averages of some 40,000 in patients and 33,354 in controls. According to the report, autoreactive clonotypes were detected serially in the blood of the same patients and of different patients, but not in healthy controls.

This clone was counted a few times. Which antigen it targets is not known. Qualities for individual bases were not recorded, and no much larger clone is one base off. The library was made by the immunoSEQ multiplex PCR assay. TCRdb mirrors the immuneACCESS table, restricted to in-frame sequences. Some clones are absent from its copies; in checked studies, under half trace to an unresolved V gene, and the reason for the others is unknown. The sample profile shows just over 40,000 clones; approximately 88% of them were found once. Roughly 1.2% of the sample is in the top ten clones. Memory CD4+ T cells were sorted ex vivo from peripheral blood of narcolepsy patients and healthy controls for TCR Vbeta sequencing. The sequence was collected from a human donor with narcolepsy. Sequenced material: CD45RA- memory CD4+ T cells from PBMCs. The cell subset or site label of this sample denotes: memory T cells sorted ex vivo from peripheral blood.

The CDR3 protein is CASSPGVDEQFF. At the DNA level, the sequence is TGTGCCAGCAGCCCAGGGGTCGATGAGCAGTTCTTC. The chain joins TRBV7-6 to TRBJ2-1, with a tentative D gene TRBD1 over 6 matching bases. The germline V gene specifies SGHVS as CDR1 and FNYEAQ as CDR2. Relative to germline, V is 5 bases shorter and J is 8 bases shorter, with 10 bases between their ends. The CDR3 measures 12 amino acids from cysteine to phenylalanine. Only the CDR3 portion is preserved as DNA: 36 bases, with reading frame beginning at the first base.